This entry is about one TCR beta chain. Its antigen is still unknown. This sample was taken from a study of OX40 agonist ivuxolimab in advanced cancers. Study context: Dose-escalation cases comprised hepatocellular carcinoma, melanoma, renal cell or head and neck cancer. Those enrolled were around 87% male, with a mean age of approximately 60 years and ages from 23 to 79. The study's findings and limits: In general, CD8+ T cells held more expanded clones than CD4+ did, on average. Both blood CD4+ and CD8+ T cells showed clonal growth by week 6 at 0.1 to 3.0 mg/kg.

Measured with immunoSEQ multiplex PCR; TCRdb has only the in-frame clones, and not every one. The data show more than 12,000 clones, almost 80% seen once. Trimming took off 2 bases at V and 2 bases at J, with 4 bases between the two ends. CDR1 is MDHEN and CDR2 is SYDVKM in the germline V gene. There are 12 residues in the CDR3. The chain couples TRBV28 to TRBJ2-7; D is unclear. The source of this sequence is an adult with an advanced solid tumor such as melanoma, head and neck, liver or kidney cancer. Material: CD4+ or CD8+ T cells sorted from blood, obtained in a trial of the OX40 agonist ivuxolimab. This chain's CDR3 is CASSLNAYEQYF. The CDR3 DNA sequence: TGTGCCAGCAGTTTAAATGCCTACGAGCAGTACTTC.